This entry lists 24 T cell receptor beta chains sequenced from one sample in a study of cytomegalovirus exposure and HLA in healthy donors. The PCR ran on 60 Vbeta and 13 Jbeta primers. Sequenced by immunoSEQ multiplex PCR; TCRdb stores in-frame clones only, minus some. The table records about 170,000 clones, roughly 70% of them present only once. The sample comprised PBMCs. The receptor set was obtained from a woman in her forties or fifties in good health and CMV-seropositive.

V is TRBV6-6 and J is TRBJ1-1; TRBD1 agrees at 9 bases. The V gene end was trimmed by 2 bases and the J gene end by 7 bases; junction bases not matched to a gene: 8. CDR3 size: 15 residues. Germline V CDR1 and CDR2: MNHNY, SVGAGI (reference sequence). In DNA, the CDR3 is TGTGCCAGCAGTTACGACAGGGGGGGGACAGTTGAAGCTTTCTTT. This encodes CASSYDRGGTVEAFF.

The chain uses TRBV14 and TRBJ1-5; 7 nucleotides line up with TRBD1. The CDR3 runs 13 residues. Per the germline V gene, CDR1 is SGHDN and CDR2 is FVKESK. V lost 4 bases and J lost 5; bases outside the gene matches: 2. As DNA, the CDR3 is TGTGCCAGCAGCCGGGACAGCGATCAGCCCCAGCATTTT. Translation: CASSRDSDQPQHF.

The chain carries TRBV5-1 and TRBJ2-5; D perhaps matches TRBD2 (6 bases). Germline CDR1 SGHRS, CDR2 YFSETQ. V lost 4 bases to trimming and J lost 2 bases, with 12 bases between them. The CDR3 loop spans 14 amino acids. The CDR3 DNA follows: TGCGCCAGCAGCCTGGTTGGGGGGCAAGAGACCCAGTACTTC. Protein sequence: CASSLVGGQETQYF.

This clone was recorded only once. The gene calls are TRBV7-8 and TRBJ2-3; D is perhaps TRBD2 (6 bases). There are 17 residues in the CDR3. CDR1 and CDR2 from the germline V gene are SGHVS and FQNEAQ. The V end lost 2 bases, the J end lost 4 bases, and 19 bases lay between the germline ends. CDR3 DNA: TGTGCCAGCAGCTTACAGCTCCTCGGGGGTGGGTCAGATACGCAGTATTTT. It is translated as CASSLQLLGGGSDTQYF.

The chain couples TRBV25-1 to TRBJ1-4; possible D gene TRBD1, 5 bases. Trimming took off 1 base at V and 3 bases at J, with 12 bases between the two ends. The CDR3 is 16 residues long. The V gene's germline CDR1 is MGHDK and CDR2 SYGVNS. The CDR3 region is CASSESSGGANEKLFF. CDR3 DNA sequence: TGTGCCAGCAGTGAATCGAGTGGGGGGGCTAATGAAAAACTGTTTTTT.

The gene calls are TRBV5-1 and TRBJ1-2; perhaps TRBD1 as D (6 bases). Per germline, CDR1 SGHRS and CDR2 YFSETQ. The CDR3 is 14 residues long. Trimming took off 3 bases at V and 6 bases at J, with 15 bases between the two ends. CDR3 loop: CASSWGTPRDGYTF. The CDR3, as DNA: TGCGCCAGCAGCTGGGGGACACCGAGGGATGGCTACACCTTC.

CDR3 sequence (DNA): TGTGCCAGCAGTGAAAGGAAGACCGCCGGGGCTGAAGCTTTCTTT. Encoded protein: CASSERKTAGAEAFF. V is TRBV6-1 and J is TRBJ1-1; D is unresolved. Germline assignment: CDR1 MNHNS and CDR2 SASEGT. CDR3 length: 15 residues. Trimming shortened V by 2 bases and J by 6 bases, and 16 bases separated the two germline ends.

The CDR3 loop reads CASSYGTGRDAFF. The CDR3, as DNA: TGTGCCAGCAGCTACGGGACAGGGCGGGACGCTTTCTTT. V gene TRBV5-6 combines with J gene TRBJ1-1; TRBD1 agrees at 9 bases. With 3 bases clipped from V and 11 bases from J, the junction kept 8 bases outside the gene matches. The CDR3 covers 13 residues. The germline CDR1 and CDR2 sequences are SGHDT and YYEEEE.

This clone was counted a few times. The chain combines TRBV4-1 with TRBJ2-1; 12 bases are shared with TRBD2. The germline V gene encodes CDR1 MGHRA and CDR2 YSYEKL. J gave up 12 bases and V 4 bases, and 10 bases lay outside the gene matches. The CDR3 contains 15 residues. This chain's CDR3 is CASSRLLAGGRMQFF. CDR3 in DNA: TGCGCCAGCAGCCGGCTCCTAGCGGGGGGGCGGATGCAGTTCTTC.

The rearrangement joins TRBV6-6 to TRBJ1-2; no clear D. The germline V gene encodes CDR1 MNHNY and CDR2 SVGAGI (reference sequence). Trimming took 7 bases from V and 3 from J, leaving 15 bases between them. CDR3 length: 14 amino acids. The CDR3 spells CASNRGDGYYGYTF. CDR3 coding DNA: TGTGCCAGCAATCGGGGTGACGGTTACTATGGCTACACCTTC.

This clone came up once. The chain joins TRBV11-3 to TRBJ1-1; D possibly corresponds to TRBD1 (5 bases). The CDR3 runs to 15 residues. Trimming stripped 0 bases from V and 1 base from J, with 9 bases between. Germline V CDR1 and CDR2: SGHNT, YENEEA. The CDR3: CASSLDGRANTEAFF. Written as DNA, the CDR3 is TGTGCCAGCAGCTTAGATGGCAGGGCGAACACTGAAGCTTTCTTT.

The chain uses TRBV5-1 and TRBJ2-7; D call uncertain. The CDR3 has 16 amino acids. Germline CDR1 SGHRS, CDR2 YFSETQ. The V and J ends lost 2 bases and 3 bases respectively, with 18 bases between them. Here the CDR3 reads CASSLSYSTGYYEQYF. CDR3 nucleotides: TGCGCCAGCAGCTTAAGTTACAGTACCGGATACTACGAGCAGTACTTC.

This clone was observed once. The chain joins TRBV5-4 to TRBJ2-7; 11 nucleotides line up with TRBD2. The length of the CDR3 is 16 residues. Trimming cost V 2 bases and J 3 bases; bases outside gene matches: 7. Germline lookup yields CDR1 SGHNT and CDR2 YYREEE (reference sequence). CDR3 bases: TGTGCCAGCAGCTTCTCACTAGCGGGGGCCGACTACGAGCAGTACTTC. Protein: CASSFSLAGADYEQYF.

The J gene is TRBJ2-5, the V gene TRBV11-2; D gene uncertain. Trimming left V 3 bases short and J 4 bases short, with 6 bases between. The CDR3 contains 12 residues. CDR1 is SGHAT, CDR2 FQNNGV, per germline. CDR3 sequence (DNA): TGTGCCAGCAGCTTTGTGCGAGAGACCCAGTACTTC. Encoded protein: CASSFVRETQYF.

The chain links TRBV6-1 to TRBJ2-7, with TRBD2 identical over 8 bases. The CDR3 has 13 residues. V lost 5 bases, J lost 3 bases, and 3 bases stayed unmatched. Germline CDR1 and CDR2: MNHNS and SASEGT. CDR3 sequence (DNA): TGTGCCAGCAGTTGGACTAGCTTCTACGAGCAGTACTTC. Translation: CASSWTSFYEQYF.

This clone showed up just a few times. The CDR3 reads CASSVGGGGIGNTIYF. For the CDR3, the DNA is TGTGCCAGCAGCGTCGGGGGAGGGGGTATTGGAAACACCATATATTTT. The chain combines TRBV9 with TRBJ1-3, with a possible D match to TRBD1 (6 bases). Between the trimmed V and J ends, which lost 2 bases and 3 bases, there was a span of 15 bases. CDR1 and CDR2 from the germline V gene are SGDLS and YYNGEE. The CDR3 spans 16 residues.

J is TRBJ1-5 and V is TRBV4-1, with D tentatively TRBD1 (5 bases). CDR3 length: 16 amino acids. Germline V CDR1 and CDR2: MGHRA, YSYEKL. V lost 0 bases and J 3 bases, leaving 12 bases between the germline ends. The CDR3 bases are TGCGCCAGCAGCCAAGAGGTAGGCAGGGTCAATCAGCCCCAGCATTTT. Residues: CASSQEVGRVNQPQHF.

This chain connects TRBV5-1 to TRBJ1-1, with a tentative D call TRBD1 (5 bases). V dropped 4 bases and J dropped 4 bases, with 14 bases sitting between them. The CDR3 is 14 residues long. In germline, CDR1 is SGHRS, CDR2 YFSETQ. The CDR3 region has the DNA TGCGCCAGCAGCGACCAGGGAGGGGTCACTGAAGCTTTCTTT. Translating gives CASSDQGGVTEAFF.

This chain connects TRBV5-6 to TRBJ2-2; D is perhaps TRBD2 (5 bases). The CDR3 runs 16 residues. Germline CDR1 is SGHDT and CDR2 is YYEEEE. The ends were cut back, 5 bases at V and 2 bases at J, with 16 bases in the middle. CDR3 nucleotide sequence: TGTGCCAGCAGGCCAACGGACTCCAAAAACACCGGGGAGCTGTTTTTT. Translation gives CASRPTDSKNTGELFF.

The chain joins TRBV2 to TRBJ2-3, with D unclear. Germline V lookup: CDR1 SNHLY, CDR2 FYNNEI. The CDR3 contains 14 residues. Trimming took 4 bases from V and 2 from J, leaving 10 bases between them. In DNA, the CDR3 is TGTGCCAGCAGTGGTGACACCTTCACAGATACGCAGTATTTT. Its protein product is CASSGDTFTDTQYF.

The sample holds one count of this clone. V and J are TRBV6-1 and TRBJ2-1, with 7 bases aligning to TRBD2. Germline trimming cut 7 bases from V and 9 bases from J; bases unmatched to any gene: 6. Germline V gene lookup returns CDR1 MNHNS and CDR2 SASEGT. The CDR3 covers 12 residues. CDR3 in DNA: TGTGCCAGCATCACTAGCGCTGGTGAGCAGTTCTTC. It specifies CASITSAGEQFF.

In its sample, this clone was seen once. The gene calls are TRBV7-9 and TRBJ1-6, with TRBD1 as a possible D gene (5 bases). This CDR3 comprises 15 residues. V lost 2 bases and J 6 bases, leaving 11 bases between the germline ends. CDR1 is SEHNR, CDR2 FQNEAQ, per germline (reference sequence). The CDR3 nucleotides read TGTGCCAGCAGCTTACGGGGGGAAGGTAATTCACCCCTCCACTTT. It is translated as CASSLRGEGNSPLHF.

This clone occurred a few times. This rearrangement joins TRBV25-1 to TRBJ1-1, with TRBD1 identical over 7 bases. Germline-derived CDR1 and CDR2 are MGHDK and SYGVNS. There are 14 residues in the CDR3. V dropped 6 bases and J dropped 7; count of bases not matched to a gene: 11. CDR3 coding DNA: TGTGCCAGCAGCGTTACCGACAGGGACGGTGAAGCTTTCTTT. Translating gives CASSVTDRDGEAFF.

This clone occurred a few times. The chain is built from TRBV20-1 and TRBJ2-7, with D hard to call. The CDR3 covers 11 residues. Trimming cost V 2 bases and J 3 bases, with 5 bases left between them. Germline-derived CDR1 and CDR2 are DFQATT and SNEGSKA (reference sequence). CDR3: CSARSGYEQYF. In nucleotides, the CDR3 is TGCAGTGCTAGATCCGGCTACGAGCAGTACTTC.